The source of this T cell receptor (beta chain) is a study of patients and donors after allogeneic stem cell transplantation. TCRdb reanalysed the RT-PCR reads using MiXCR and keeps one entry per CDR3 protein. The data show roughly 190,000 distinct CDR3 sequences, around two fifths seen once. V lost 3 bases, J lost 4 bases, and 12 bases lay in between. CDR1 and CDR2 (germline): SGHAT, FQNNGV. There are 14 residues in the CDR3. This clonotype was counted a few times. The sequencing sample was made of blood, either unsorted or a sorted T cell fraction (not recorded which). This TCR was sampled from a human donor who was either an allogeneic HSCT recipient or a stem cell or donor lymphocyte infusion donor (not recorded which). It is not recorded whose cells these are; they may come from a transplant donor. The chain couples TRBV11-2 to TRBJ1-2, with D possibly being TRBD1 (6 bases). This CDR3 reads CASSLERTAYGYTF. In DNA form, the CDR3 reads TGTGCCAGCAGCTTGGAGCGGACAGCCTATGGCTACACCTTC.